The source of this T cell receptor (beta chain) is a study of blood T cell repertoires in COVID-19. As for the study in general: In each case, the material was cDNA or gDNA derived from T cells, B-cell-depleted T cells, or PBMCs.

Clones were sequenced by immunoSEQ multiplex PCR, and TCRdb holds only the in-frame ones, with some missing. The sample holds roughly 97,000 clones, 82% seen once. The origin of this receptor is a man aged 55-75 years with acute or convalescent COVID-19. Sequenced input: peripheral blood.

In DNA, the CDR3 is TGTGCCAGCAGCCCTCGGACAGTGAGGTACAATGAGCAGTTCTTC. Translating it yields CASSPRTVRYNEQFF. This chain joins TRBV14 and TRBJ2-1; D possibly corresponds to TRBD1 (6 bases). Per the germline V gene, CDR1 is SGHDN and CDR2 is FVKESK. V was cut by 4 bases and J by 4 bases, with 14 bases left in between. The CDR3 covers 15 residues.